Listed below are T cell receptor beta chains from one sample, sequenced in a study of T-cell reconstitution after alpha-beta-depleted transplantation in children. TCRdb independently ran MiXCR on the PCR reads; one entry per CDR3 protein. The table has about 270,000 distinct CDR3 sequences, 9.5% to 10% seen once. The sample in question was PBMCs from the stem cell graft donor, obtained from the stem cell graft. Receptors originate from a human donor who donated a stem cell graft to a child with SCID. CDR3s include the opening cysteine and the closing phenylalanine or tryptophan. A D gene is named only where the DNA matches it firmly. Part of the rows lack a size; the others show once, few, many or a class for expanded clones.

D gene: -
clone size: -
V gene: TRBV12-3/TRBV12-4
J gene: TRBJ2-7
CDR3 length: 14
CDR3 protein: CASSVGTSPYEQYF
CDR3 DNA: TGTGCCAGCAGCGTAGGGACGTCCCCCTACGAGCAGTACTTC

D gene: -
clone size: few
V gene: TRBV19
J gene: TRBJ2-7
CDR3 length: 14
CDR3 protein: CASSIARATYEQYF
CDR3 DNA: TGTGCCAGTAGTATAGCCAGAGCCACCTACGAGCAGTACTTC

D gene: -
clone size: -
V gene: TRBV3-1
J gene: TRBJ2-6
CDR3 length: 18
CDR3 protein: CASSQVGGPSSGANVLTF
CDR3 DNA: TGTGCCAGCAGCCAAGTTGGAGGCCCGAGCTCTGGGGCCAACGTCCTGACTTTC

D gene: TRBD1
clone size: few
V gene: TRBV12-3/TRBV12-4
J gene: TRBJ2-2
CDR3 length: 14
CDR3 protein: CASNPDRGTGELFF
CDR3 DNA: TGTGCCAGCAATCCGGACAGGGGGACCGGGGAGCTGTTTTTT

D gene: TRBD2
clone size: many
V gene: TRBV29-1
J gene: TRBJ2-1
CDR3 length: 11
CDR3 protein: CSVEWGGELVF
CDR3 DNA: TGCAGCGTTGAATGGGGGGGGGAGTTGGTCTTC

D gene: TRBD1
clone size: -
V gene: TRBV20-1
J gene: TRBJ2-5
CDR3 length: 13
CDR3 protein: CSAKGQLQETQYF
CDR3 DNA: TGCAGTGCTAAGGGACAGCTTCAAGAGACCCAGTACTTC

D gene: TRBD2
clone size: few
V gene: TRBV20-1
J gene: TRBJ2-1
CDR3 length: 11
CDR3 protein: CSARGGNEQFF
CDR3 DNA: TGCAGTGCTAGGGGAGGGAATGAGCAGTTCTTC

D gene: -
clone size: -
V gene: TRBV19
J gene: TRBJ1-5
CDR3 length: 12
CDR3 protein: CASSPRYEPQHF
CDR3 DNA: TGTGCCAGTAGTCCCCGTTATGAGCCCCAGCATTTT

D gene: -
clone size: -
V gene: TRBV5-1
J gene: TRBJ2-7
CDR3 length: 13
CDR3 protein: CASSIGTGYEQYF
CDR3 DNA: TGCGCCAGCAGCATCGGGACGGGGTACGAGCAGTACTTC

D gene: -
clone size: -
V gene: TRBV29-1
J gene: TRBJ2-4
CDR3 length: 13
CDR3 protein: CSVEGSWENIQYF
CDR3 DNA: TGCAGCGTTGAAGGGTCTTGGGAAAACATTCAGTACTTC

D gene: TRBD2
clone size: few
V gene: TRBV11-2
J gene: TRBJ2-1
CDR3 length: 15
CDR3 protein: CASSLVGGAFNEQFF
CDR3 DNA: TGTGCCAGCAGCTTAGTCGGGGGGGCGTTTAATGAGCAGTTCTTC

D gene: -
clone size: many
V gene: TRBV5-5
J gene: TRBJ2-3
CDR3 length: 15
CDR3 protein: CASSRDSSPSDTQYF
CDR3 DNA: TGTGCCAGCAGCCGGGACTCGTCTCCCTCAGATACGCAGTATTTT

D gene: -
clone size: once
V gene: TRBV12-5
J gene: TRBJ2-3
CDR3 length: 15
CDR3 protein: CASAPTGQFTDTQYF
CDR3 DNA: TGTGCTAGTGCCCCTACCGGACAGTTTACAGATACGCAGTATTTT

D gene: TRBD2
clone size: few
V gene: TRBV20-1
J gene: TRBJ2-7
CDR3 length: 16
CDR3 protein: CSARVSSGGAAYEQYF
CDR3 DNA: TGCAGTGCTAGAGTGTCTAGCGGGGGGGCCGCTTACGAGCAGTACTTC

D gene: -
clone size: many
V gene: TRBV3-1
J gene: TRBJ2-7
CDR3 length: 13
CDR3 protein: CASSQPNSYEQYF
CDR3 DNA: TGTGCCAGCAGTCAGCCCAATAGCTACGAGCAGTACTTC

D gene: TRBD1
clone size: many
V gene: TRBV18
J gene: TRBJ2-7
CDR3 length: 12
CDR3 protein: CASWGQDYEQYF
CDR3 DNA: TGTGCCAGCTGGGGACAGGACTACGAGCAGTACTTC

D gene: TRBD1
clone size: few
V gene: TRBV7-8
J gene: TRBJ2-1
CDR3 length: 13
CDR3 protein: CAIRTGIYNEQFF
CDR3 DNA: TGTGCTATCAGGACAGGGATTTACAATGAGCAGTTCTTC

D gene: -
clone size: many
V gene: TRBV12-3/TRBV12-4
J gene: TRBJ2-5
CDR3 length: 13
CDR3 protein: CASNLDVGETQYF
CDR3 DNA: TGTGCCAGCAATCTCGATGTGGGGGAGACCCAGTACTTC

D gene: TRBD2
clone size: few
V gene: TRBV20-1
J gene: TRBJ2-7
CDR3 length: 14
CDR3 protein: CSAREGLGGYEQYF
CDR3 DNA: TGCAGTGCTAGAGAAGGACTCGGGGGGTACGAGCAGTACTTC

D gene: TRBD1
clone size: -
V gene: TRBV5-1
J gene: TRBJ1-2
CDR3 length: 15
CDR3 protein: CASSGLGTGDYGYTF
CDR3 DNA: TGCGCCAGCAGCGGGTTGGGGACAGGAGACTATGGCTACACCTTC

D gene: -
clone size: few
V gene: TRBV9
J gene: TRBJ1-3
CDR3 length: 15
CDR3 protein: CASSPQEISGNTIYF
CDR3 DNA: TGTGCCAGCAGCCCCCAGGAAATCTCTGGAAACACCATATATTTT

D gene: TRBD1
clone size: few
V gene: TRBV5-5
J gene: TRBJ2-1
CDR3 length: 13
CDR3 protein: CASSFGTGAEQFF
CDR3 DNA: TGTGCCAGCAGCTTCGGGACAGGGGCTGAGCAGTTCTTC

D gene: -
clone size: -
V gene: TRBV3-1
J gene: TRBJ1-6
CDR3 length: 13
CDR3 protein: CASSQGGSSPLHF
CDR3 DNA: TGTGCCAGCAGCCAAGGGGGGAGTTCACCCCTCCACTTT

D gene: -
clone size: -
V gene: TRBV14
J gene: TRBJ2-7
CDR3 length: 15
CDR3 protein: CASSQVSPVSYEQYF
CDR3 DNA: TGTGCCAGCAGCCAAGTTTCCCCCGTCTCCTACGAGCAGTACTTC

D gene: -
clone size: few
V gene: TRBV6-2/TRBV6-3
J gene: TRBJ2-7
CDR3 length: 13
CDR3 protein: CASSNPGPGEQYF
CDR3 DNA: TGTGCCAGCAGTAACCCGGGTCCGGGAGAGCAGTACTTC

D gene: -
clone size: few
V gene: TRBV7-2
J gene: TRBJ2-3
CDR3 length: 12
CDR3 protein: CASSTVTDTQYF
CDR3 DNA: TGTGCCAGCAGCACAGTCACAGATACGCAGTATTTT

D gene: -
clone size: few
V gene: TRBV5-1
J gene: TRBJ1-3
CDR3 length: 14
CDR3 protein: CASSLGQSGNTIYF
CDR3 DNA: TGCGCCAGCAGCTTGGGACAGAGCGGAAACACCATATATTTT

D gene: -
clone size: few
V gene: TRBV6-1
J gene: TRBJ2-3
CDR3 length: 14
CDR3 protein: CATKRGDNTDTQYF
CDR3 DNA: TGTGCCACCAAAAGGGGGGATAACACAGATACGCAGTATTTT

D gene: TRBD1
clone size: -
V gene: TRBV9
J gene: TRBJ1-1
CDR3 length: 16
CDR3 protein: CASSPYRTGHPNGAFF
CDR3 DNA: TGTGCCAGCAGCCCATATCGGACAGGGCATCCGAACGGAGCTTTCTTT